The 7 T cell receptor beta chains below come from one sample, sequenced in a study of blood T cell repertoires in COVID-19. Measured with immunoSEQ multiplex PCR; TCRdb has only the in-frame clones, and not every one. Of about 250,000 clones in the sample, nearly 90% were seen once. Sequenced sample: peripheral blood. The receptors here all came from a woman aged 55-69 years with COVID-19, enrolled during active disease.

This clone was recorded only once. The chain combines TRBV7-2 with TRBJ2-1, with 9 bases identical to TRBD1. The ends lost 4 bases at V and 9 bases at J; junction bases unmatched: 4. The CDR3 loop spans 13 amino acids. CDR1 is SGHTA and CDR2 is FQGNSA in the germline V gene. The CDR3 sequence: CASSYRGQGEQFF. CDR3 bases: TGTGCCAGCAGCTACAGGGGGCAGGGTGAGCAGTTCTTC.

The DNA for the CDR3 is TGTGCCATTAGGGGTTCATCGTCCGGTAACTATGGCTACACCTTC. Amino acids: CAIRGSSSGNYGYTF. V is TRBV27 and J is TRBJ1-2; D possibly corresponds to TRBD1 (5 bases). The germline CDR1 and CDR2 sequences are MNHEY and SMNVEV (reference sequence). CDR3 length: 15 amino acids. Trimming left V 10 bases short and J 1 base short, with 19 bases between.

The chain uses TRBV6-5 and TRBJ1-6, with 8 bases aligning to TRBD1. J gave up 7 bases and V 7 bases, and 6 bases lay outside the gene matches. CDR1 is MNHEY, CDR2 SVGAGI, per germline. The CDR3 is 14 residues long. The CDR3 loop reads CASTLGQENSPLHF. The CDR3 bases are TGTGCCAGCACCTTGGGACAGGAGAATTCACCCCTCCACTTT.

CDR3 coding DNA: TGCAGCGTTAGAACCGGGACAGGGAGGGCCTACGAGCAGTACTTC. This translates into CSVRTGTGRAYEQYF. V and J are TRBV29-1 and TRBJ2-7; 9 bases are shared with TRBD1. The J segment lost 2 bases and the V segment lost 5 bases, leaving 10 bases of the junction unmatched. The CDR3 length is 15 residues. Germline CDR1 and CDR2: SQVTM and ANQGSEA.

V is TRBV28 and J is TRBJ1-2, with D uncertain. Germline V lookup: CDR1 MDHEN, CDR2 SYDVKM. This CDR3 is 14 amino acids long. V lost 5 bases, J lost 8 bases, and 18 bases lay in between. The CDR3 DNA reads as TGTGCCAGCAGTCCTACAGCCGGTTTTGGCGGCTACACCTTC. It codes for CASSPTAGFGGYTF.

V gene TRBV4-3 combines with J gene TRBJ1-3, with 7 bases matching TRBD1. Germline trimming cut 4 bases from V and 0 bases from J; bases unmatched to any gene: 12. CDR3 length: 18 residues. Per germline, CDR1 LGHNA and CDR2 YSLEER. The CDR3 sequence is CASSPDLGTAHSGNTIYF. Here the CDR3 DNA reads TGCGCCAGCAGCCCAGACCTTGGGACAGCTCACTCTGGAAACACCATATATTTT.

V and J are TRBV7-2 and TRBJ2-5; a weak D match, TRBD2 (6 bases). The CDR3 runs to 13 residues. The V gene lost 1 base and the J gene lost 7 bases, with 10 bases spanning the gap. Germline-derived CDR1 and CDR2 are SGHTA and FQGNSA. In nucleotides, the CDR3 is TGTGCCAGCAGCTTAGGGGGACTGGGGACCCAGTACTTC. It yields the protein CASSLGGLGTQYF.